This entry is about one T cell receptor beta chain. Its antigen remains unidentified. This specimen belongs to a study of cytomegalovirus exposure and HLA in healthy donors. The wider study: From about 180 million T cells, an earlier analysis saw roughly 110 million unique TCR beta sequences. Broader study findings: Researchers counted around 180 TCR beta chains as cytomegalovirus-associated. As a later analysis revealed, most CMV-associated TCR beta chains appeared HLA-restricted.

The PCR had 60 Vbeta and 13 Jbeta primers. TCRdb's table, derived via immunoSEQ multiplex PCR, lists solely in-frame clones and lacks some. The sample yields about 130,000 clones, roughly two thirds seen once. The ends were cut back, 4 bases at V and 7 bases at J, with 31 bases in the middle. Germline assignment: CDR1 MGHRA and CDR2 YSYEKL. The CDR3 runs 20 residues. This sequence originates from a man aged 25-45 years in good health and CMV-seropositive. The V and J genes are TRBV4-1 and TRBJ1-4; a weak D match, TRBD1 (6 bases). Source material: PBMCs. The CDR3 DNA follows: TGCGCCAGCAGCCTCACACCCCGGTGGGAAGCAGGGGTTCTCGGTGAAAAACTGTTTTTT. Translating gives CASSLTPRWEAGVLGEKLFF.